Below are 29 T cell receptor beta chains sequenced from a single sample in a study of blood T cell repertoires in COVID-19 (dated by TCRdb to about 2020). Libraries were built with the immunoSEQ multiplex PCR assay. TCRdb carries this immuneACCESS record with in-frame sequences only. Its versions omit some clonotypes, under half of them owing to an unresolved V gene in the studies checked, with the rest unexplained. Within this sample are 130,000 to 150,000 clones, with approximately 84% of them counted one time only. 8.8% of the sample is in the top ten clones. The sample was peripheral blood. The receptors were sampled from a woman aged 80 or over in a cohort sampled during active or convalescent COVID-19.

V and J are TRBV6-5 and TRBJ1-4; 8 positions match TRBD1. Germline CDR1 MNHEY, CDR2 SVGAGI. Trimming removed 6 bases from V and 7 bases from J; junction bases left unmatched: 7. This CDR3 is built from 14 residues. The CDR3 spells CASSRTGTAEKLFF. The DNA of the CDR3 is TGTGCCAGCAGCCGGACAGGGACGGCTGAAAAACTGTTTTTT.

The rearrangement joins TRBV6-2 or TRBV6-3 to TRBJ2-3; 7 bases align to TRBD2. The CDR3 has 17 amino acids. Trimming took 2 bases from V and 1 from J; bases not matched to a gene: 9. Germline values: CDR1 MNHEY, CDR2 SVGEGT. CDR3 residues: CASSYTGLGGGTDTQYF. DNA of the CDR3: TGTGCCAGCAGTTACACCGGTTTGGGGGGGGGCACAGATACGCAGTATTTT.

In nucleotides, the CDR3 is TGTGCCAGCAGCCCCGGACTAGTTGGGACCCAGTACTTC. It translates to CASSPGLVGTQYF. The chain has TRBV3-1 (or the pseudogene TRBV3-2) and TRBJ2-5, with 7 positions matching TRBD2. V lost 4 bases, J lost 7 bases, and 6 bases stayed unmatched. This CDR3 region has 13 residues. CDR1 and CDR2 (germline): LGHDT, YNNKEL (reference sequence).

The chain couples TRBV28 to TRBJ1-5; D possibly corresponds to TRBD1 (5 bases). CDR3 length equals 15 residues. Germline V gene data show CDR1 as MDHEN and CDR2 as SYDVKM. Between the trimmed V and J ends, which lost 5 bases and 3 bases, there was a span of 14 bases. The CDR3 coding sequence is TGTGCCAGCAGTAAACCGGGGGGGGACAATCAGCCCCAGCATTTT. Translated, it gives CASSKPGGDNQPQHF.

This clone has only one observation. The chain has TRBV3-1 (or the pseudogene TRBV3-2) and TRBJ2-7; TRBD2 might be the D (6 bases). V was cut by 7 bases and J by 5 bases, with 15 bases left in between. The length of the CDR3 is 13 residues. Germline-derived CDR1 and CDR2 are LGHDT and YNNKEL (reference sequence). The CDR3 region is CASTGTLGDEQYF. As DNA, the CDR3 is TGTGCCAGCACCGGGACTTTAGGGGACGAGCAGTACTTC.

This chain joins TRBV18 and TRBJ2-7; D uncertain. CDR1 and CDR2 (germline): KGHSH, LQKENI. V was trimmed by 3 bases and J by 2 bases, leaving 11 bases between them. There are 14 residues in the CDR3. In DNA, the CDR3 is TGTGCCAGCTCACCCGAGCACGTAGCCTACGAGCAGTACGTC. Translating it yields CASSPEHVAYEQYV.

The CDR3 loop reads CASKRTRNEKLFF. The CDR3 DNA reads as TGTGCCAGCAAACGGACAAGGAATGAAAAACTGTTTTTT. V and J are TRBV6-5 and TRBJ1-4; TRBD1 might be the D (5 bases). The V end was cut by 7 bases, the J end by 5 bases, with 11 bases between. Germline V gene data show CDR1 as MNHEY and CDR2 as SVGAGI. CDR3 length: 13 residues.

The chain couples TRBV9 to TRBJ1-1; no definite D call. Per germline, CDR1 SGDLS and CDR2 YYNGEE. Between the trimmed V and J ends, which lost 1 base and 2 bases, there was a span of 9 bases. The CDR3 totals 14 residues. Here the CDR3 DNA reads TGTGCCAGCAGCGTAAACACCTTAAACACTGAAGCTTTCTTT. Translated, it gives CASSVNTLNTEAFF.

This clone was seen only once. The chain recombines TRBV28 with TRBJ2-2; maybe TRBD1 (6 bases). CDR3 size: 13 residues. The germline V and J ends were trimmed by 8 bases and 1 base, with 8 bases remaining between them. CDR1 is MDHEN and CDR2 is SYDVKM in the germline V gene. CDR3 loop: CASEGQNTGELFF. CDR3 DNA: TGTGCCAGCGAGGGACAGAACACCGGGGAGCTGTTTTTT.

The chain combines TRBV7-6 with TRBJ2-1; 7 positions agree with TRBD2. J was trimmed by 4 bases and V by 3 bases; bases with no gene match: 6. CDR1 SGHVS and CDR2 FNYEAQ come from the germline V gene. The CDR3 runs 15 residues. CDR3: CASSFSGADYNEQFF. In DNA, the CDR3 is TGTGCCAGCAGCTTCAGCGGGGCAGATTACAATGAGCAGTTCTTC.

There are a few counts of this clone. This chain joins TRBV7-7 and TRBJ2-2; D ambiguous. The V end was cut by 3 bases, the J end by 3 bases, with 11 bases between. Germline V CDR1 and CDR2: SSHAT, FNYEAQ (reference sequence). CDR3 length equals 15 residues. The CDR3 DNA sequence: TGTGCCAGCAGCTTGTCACTCTCGGACACCGGGGAGCTGTTTTTT. It is translated as CASSLSLSDTGELFF.

This sequence joins TRBV5-4 and TRBJ1-2, with a possible D match to TRBD1 (6 bases). The CDR3 length is 14 residues. CDR1 and CDR2 (germline): SGHNT, YYREEE (reference sequence). V was cut by 2 bases and J by 4 bases, with 12 bases left in between. CDR3 in amino acids: CASSFRTDFYGYTF. The CDR3 bases are TGTGCCAGCAGCTTTCGGACAGACTTCTATGGCTACACCTTC.

For the CDR3, the DNA is TGTGCCAGCACCCGTTCAGGGGTAGAGTATGGCTACACCTTC. Residues: CASTRSGVEYGYTF. V usage is TRBV7-9 and J usage is TRBJ1-2, with D perhaps matching TRBD1 (6 bases). V was cut by 7 bases and J by 5 bases, with 17 bases left in between. Germline V CDR1 and CDR2: SEHNR, FQNEAQ (reference sequence). CDR3 length: 14 amino acids.

CDR3 bases: TGTGCCAGCAGTGCACAACAGGGGGAGCACGAGCAGTACGTC. It encodes CASSAQQGEHEQYV. The V call is TRBV28, the J call TRBJ2-7; 8 bases line up with TRBD1. CDR3 length: 14 residues. The germline gives CDR1 MDHEN, CDR2 SYDVKM. With V trimmed by 5 bases and J by 5 bases, 8 bases remained unmatched.

The chain couples TRBV7-2 to TRBJ1-5; D remains unclear. In germline, CDR1 is SGHTA, CDR2 FQGNSA. With 3 bases removed from V and 0 bases from J, the gap between germline ends came to 9 bases. This CDR3 contains 15 residues. The CDR3 sequence is CASSLTSGSNQPQHF. The CDR3 DNA follows: TGTGCCAGCAGCTTGACATCCGGTAGCAATCAGCCCCAGCATTTT. Full variable domain (rest looked up from reference TRBV7-2 and TRBJ1-5): GAGVSQSPSNKVTEKGKDVELRCDPISGHTALYWYRQSLGQGLEFLIYFQGNSAPDKSGLPSDRFSAERTGGSVSTLTIQRTQQEDSAVYLCASSLTSGSNQPQHFGDGTRLSIL.

The chain employs TRBV6-2 or TRBV6-3 and TRBJ2-2; 8 bases agree with TRBD1. The germline V gene has CDR1 MNHEY and CDR2 SVGEGT. CDR3 length equals 16 residues. With 6 bases clipped from V and 1 base from J, the junction kept 7 bases outside the gene matches. The CDR3 DNA reads TGTGCCAGCAGCCCACGTGGGACAGGGAACACCGGGGAGCTGTTTTTT. Translation gives CASSPRGTGNTGELFF.

This clone has more than one count but fewer than ten. The chain's CDR3 is CASSQVGQINYGYTF. CDR3 DNA: TGTGCCAGCAGCCAAGTGGGACAGATCAACTATGGCTACACCTTC. The chain carries TRBV14 and TRBJ1-2; 7 bases agree with TRBD1. Germline CDR1 reads SGHDN; CDR2 reads FVKESK. The CDR3 length is 15 residues. V trimming: 1 base; J trimming: 2 bases; junction bases outside the gene matches: 4.

This chain connects TRBV18 to TRBJ1-5; tentative D call: TRBD1 (6 bases). Germline lookup yields CDR1 KGHSH and CDR2 LQKENI. The CDR3 totals 13 residues. Trimming removed 4 bases at V and 2 bases at J, with 6 bases between. CDR3 residues: CASSRQGNQPQHF. The CDR3 bases are TGTGCCAGCTCACGACAGGGCAATCAGCCCCAGCATTTT. The full variable domain, its missing parts supplied by reference TRBV18 and TRBJ1-5, is NAGVMQNPRHLVRRRGQEARLRCSPMKGHSHVYWYRQLPEEGLKFMVYLQKENIIDESGMPKERFSAEFPKEGPSILRIQQVVRGDSAAYFCASSRQGNQPQHFGDGTRLSIL.

The chain uses TRBV11-2 and TRBJ2-7; no clear D. Trimming removed 1 base from V and 3 bases from J, with 10 bases in between. Germline V gene sequence: CDR1 SGHAT, CDR2 FQNNGV. The CDR3 contains 14 residues. The CDR3 DNA reads TGTGCCAGCAGCTTAGGGGCACTCCGCTACGAGCAGTACGTC. It is translated as CASSLGALRYEQYV.

The chain links TRBV2 to TRBJ2-1, with D perhaps TRBD2 (6 bases). The length of the CDR3 is 13 residues. Looked up from germline, CDR1 is SNHLY and CDR2 is FYNNEI. Trimming stripped 3 bases from V and 6 bases from J, with 9 bases between. The CDR3: CASSDGEVNEQFF. CDR3 coding DNA: TGTGCCAGCAGTGACGGGGAGGTCAATGAGCAGTTCTTC.

The CDR3 loop reads CASSYYQTGPYNEQFF. The CDR3 region has the DNA TGTGCCAGCAGTTACTACCAGACAGGGCCCTACAATGAGCAGTTCTTC. This chain uses TRBV6-5 with TRBJ2-1; 7 bases line up with TRBD1. J was trimmed by 2 bases and V by 1 base; bases with no gene match: 5. Germline CDR1 and CDR2: MNHEY and SVGAGI. The CDR3 has 16 residues.

The chain has TRBV18 and TRBJ1-1; the D gene is possibly TRBD1 (6 bases). Germline V CDR1 and CDR2: KGHSH, LQKENI. Between the trimmed V and J ends, which lost 3 bases and 0 bases, there was a span of 11 bases. The CDR3 loop spans 15 amino acids. CDR3 DNA sequence: TGTGCCAGCTCACCCCAGGGACAACTGAACACTGAAGCTTTCTTT. Translating it yields CASSPQGQLNTEAFF.

A few counts support this clone. Additional DNA sequences in this sample encode the identical CDR3. J is TRBJ2-5 and V is TRBV7-2; D is possibly TRBD1 (6 bases). Germline V gives CDR1 SGHTA, CDR2 FQGNSA. Trimming pared 5 bases from V and 0 bases from J, leaving 13 bases between. The CDR3 is 15 residues long. The CDR3 reads CASSPQTGYQETQYF. The CDR3 DNA reads as TGTGCCAGCAGCCCTCAAACAGGGTACCAAGAGACCCAGTACTTC.

This clone occurred a few times. CDR3 in amino acids: CASSYHTGNTGELFF. Here the CDR3 DNA reads TGTGCCAGCAGTTACCACACAGGAAACACCGGGGAGCTGTTTTTT. The chain joins TRBV7-9 to TRBJ2-2; TRBD1 might be the D (5 bases). CDR1 is SEHNR and CDR2 is FQNEAQ in the germline V gene (reference sequence). This CDR3 contains 15 residues. V lost 6 bases and J 2 bases, leaving 13 bases between the germline ends.

This clone has only one observation. This chain connects TRBV6-6 to TRBJ1-1; 7 bases are shared with TRBD1. This CDR3 is 14 amino acids long. The V segment lost 2 bases and the J segment 1 base; nucleotides outside the gene matches: 1. Germline-derived CDR1 and CDR2 are MNHNY and SVGAGI (reference sequence). CDR3 amino acids: CASSYRGQNTEAFF. The CDR3 region has the DNA TGTGCCAGCAGTTACAGGGGGCAGAACACTGAAGCTTTCTTT.

This chain links TRBV7-3 with TRBJ2-3; TRBD2 matches 8 bases. Germline-derived CDR1 and CDR2 are SGHTA and FQGTGA. The junction had 8 bases not matched to a gene; V was cut back by 1 base and J by 2 bases. The CDR3 has 17 residues. CDR3 nucleotides: TGTGCCAGCAGCTTAATGAGGGCGGGGGGCCCCACAGATACGCAGTATTTT. Encoded protein: CASSLMRAGGPTDTQYF.

This clone is a singleton in its sample. The V and J genes are TRBV4-1 and TRBJ1-1; 11 bases align to TRBD1. The ends lost 2 bases at V and 3 bases at J; junction bases unmatched: 14. Germline V CDR1 and CDR2: MGHRA, YSYEKL. This CDR3 comprises 19 residues. CDR3 DNA: TGCGCCAGCAGCCAACACTCTTGGGACAGGGGGAAAAGGTACACTGAAGCTTTCTTT. This encodes CASSQHSWDRGKRYTEAFF.

CDR3 in amino acids: CASSPEGSGGKEQYF. The CDR3 DNA reads TGTGCCAGCAGCCCGGAGGGGAGCGGGGGCAAGGAGCAGTACTTC. This chain joins TRBV27 and TRBJ2-7; 8 bases align to TRBD2. Trimming removed 6 bases from V and 7 bases from J; junction bases left unmatched: 14. CDR1 is MNHEY and CDR2 is SMNVEV in the germline V gene (reference sequence). CDR3 size: 15 residues.

J is TRBJ1-2 and V is TRBV11-2, with 7 nucleotides matching TRBD1. CDR1 is SGHAT and CDR2 is FQNNGV in the germline V gene. The CDR3 runs 15 residues. V was clipped by 6 bases and J by 8 bases; unmatched bases: 15. DNA for the CDR3: TGTGCCAGCAGGACGCGTGGGCAGGGGGACGGAGGCTACACCTTC. Protein product: CASRTRGQGDGGYTF.